Each of the 2 T cell receptor beta chains below was sequenced from the same sample in a study of response to subunit inactivated influenza vaccine. TCRdb analysed the RT-PCR reads with MiXCR anew, one entry per CDR3 protein. Among 500,000 to 700,000 distinct CDR3 sequences listed, under 30% were seen once. The same specimen was also included in a second study, on T cells expressing NK-cell markers. That work states: Synthesis of TCR beta cDNA relied on 5'RACE template switching carrying UMIs.

The sequenced sample was CD4+ T cells sorted from PBMCs, obtained less than 13 days after vaccination. The receptors originated from a man aged 45-65 years who received an inactivated influenza vaccine.

This chain joins TRBV29-1 and TRBJ2-7, with 7 bases matching TRBD1. Germline assignment: CDR1 SQVTM and CDR2 ANQGSEA. Trimming removed 4 bases from V and 7 bases from J; junction bases left unmatched: 7. The CDR3 is 12 residues long. The CDR3 DNA reads as TGCAGCGTTGGCAGACAGGGTGAAGAGCAGTACTTC. Protein sequence: CSVGRQGEEQYF.

This clonotype was seen a few times. The chain links TRBV11-2 to TRBJ2-1; TRBD1 matches at 8 bases. The CDR3 covers 15 residues. J lost 7 bases, V lost 3 bases, and 8 bases had no gene match. CDR1 is SGHAT and CDR2 is FQNNGV in the germline V gene. CDR3 nucleotide sequence: TGTGCCAGCAGCTTCGGACAGGGCAGAGCGAATGAGCAGTTCTTC. Amino acid sequence: CASSFGQGRANEQFF.